This entry lists 18 T cell receptor beta chains sequenced from one sample in a study of blood T cell repertoires in COVID-19. Repertoires were generated with immunoSEQ multiplex PCR, while TCRdb's copy carries only in-frame clones and drops some. This sample has approximately 54,000 clones, with roughly 81% found just once. Sequencing used peripheral blood. The receptors stem from a woman aged 55-75 years with acute or convalescent COVID-19.

This clone was picked up a small number of times. This chain connects TRBV7-9 to TRBJ2-2; TRBD2 aligns across 16 bases. V shed 5 bases and J 6 bases; nucleotides not matched to a gene: 21. The germline gives CDR1 SEHNR, CDR2 FQNEAQ (reference sequence). This CDR3 has 22 amino acids. The CDR3 here is CASSRGQTGTSGRDVLAGELFF. CDR3 nucleotides: TGTGCCAGCAGCAGGGGACAGACCGGGACTAGCGGGAGGGATGTACTGGCCGGGGAGCTGTTTTTT.

V gene TRBV3-1 (or the pseudogene TRBV3-2) combines with J gene TRBJ1-5, with 8 positions matching TRBD1. The CDR3 length is 15 residues. V was clipped by 3 bases and J by 4 bases; unmatched bases: 5. The V gene's germline CDR1 is LGHDT and CDR2 YNNKEL (reference sequence). CDR3 bases: TGTGCCAGCAGCCAGGACACAGGGGGGAATCAGCCCCAGCATTTT. It specifies CASSQDTGGNQPQHF.

The V call is TRBV6-6, the J call TRBJ1-4; 8 positions match TRBD1. CDR1 MNHNY and CDR2 SVGAGI come from the germline V gene (reference sequence). This CDR3 contains 16 residues. The V gene end was trimmed by 6 bases and the J gene end by 7 bases; junction bases not matched to a gene: 13. CDR3 bases: TGTGCCAGCAGACGATCCCTGACAGGGGTGTTTGAAAAACTGTTTTTT. It codes for CASRRSLTGVFEKLFF.

The rearrangement joins TRBV18 to TRBJ1-2; D may be TRBD1 (6 bases). The germline V and J ends were trimmed by 6 bases and 4 bases, with 15 bases remaining between them. CDR1 and CDR2 from the germline V gene are KGHSH and LQKENI. The CDR3 loop spans 14 amino acids. CDR3 amino acids: CASSARDMRYGYTF. The CDR3 DNA reads as TGTGCCAGCTCCGCCCGGGACATGCGCTATGGCTACACCTTC.

V and J are TRBV5-6 and TRBJ2-7; D not resolved. CDR1 is SGHDT, CDR2 YYEEEE, per germline. Trimming left V 0 bases short and J 0 bases short, with 7 bases between. This CDR3 is 14 amino acids long. The CDR3 loop is CASSLDGSSYEQYF. The DNA of the CDR3 is TGTGCCAGCAGCTTGGACGGTAGCTCCTACGAGCAGTACTTC.

V is TRBV7-2 and J is TRBJ1-2; D ambiguous. The CDR3 is made up of 14 amino acids. The V gene's germline CDR1 is SGHTA and CDR2 FQGNSA. Trimming shortened V by 1 base and J by 0 bases, and 6 bases separated the two germline ends. CDR3 residues: CASSLVQTNYGYTF. The CDR3 nucleotides read TGTGCCAGCAGCTTAGTACAGACTAACTATGGCTACACCTTC. The full variable domain, rest sourced from reference TRBV7-2 and TRBJ1-2, is GAGVSQSPSNKVTEKGKDVELRCDPISGHTALYWYRQSLGQGLEFLIYFQGNSAPDKSGLPSDRFSAERTGGSVSTLTIQRTQQEDSAVYLCASSLVQTNYGYTFGSGTRLTVV.

CDR3 DNA sequence: TGTGCCAGCAGCTTAGATGGGACAGGCGACGAGCAGTACTTC. Translation: CASSLDGTGDEQYF. The rearrangement uses TRBV11-3 and TRBJ2-7; 8 bases match TRBD1. V gave up 0 bases and J gave up 5 bases; unmatched junction bases: 3. CDR3 length: 14 amino acids. Per germline, CDR1 SGHNT and CDR2 YENEEA.

This clone has just a few counts. The V call is TRBV30, the J call TRBJ2-3; D perhaps matches TRBD2 (5 bases). CDR1 is GTSNPN and CDR2 is SVGIG in the germline V gene (reference sequence). The ends were cut back, 1 base at V and 5 bases at J, with 16 bases in the middle. This CDR3 comprises 15 residues. As DNA, the CDR3 is TGTGCCTGGAGTGGGATGAGAGGGAGTGGAGATACGCAGTATTTT. Its translation: CAWSGMRGSGDTQYF.

The chain has TRBV4-2 and TRBJ2-4, with 7 nucleotides matching TRBD1. Germline loops: CDR1 LGHNA, CDR2 YNFKEQ. The CDR3 length is 16 residues. The J segment lost 6 bases and the V segment lost 5 bases, leaving 13 bases of the junction unmatched. The CDR3 DNA reads as TGTGCCAGCAGCACAGGGGCTAGGGGCGGAGTAAACATTCAGTACTTC. Its translation: CASSTGARGGVNIQYF.

This clone was observed a single time. This chain connects TRBV7-8 to TRBJ1-3; possibly TRBD1 for D (5 bases). Trimming left V 5 bases short and J 0 bases short, with 11 bases between. Germline V gives CDR1 SGHVS, CDR2 FQNEAQ. The CDR3 sequence is 15 residues long. The CDR3: CASSTHRISGNTIYF. In nucleotides, the CDR3 is TGTGCCAGCAGCACCCACAGGATCTCTGGAAACACCATATATTTT.

V usage is TRBV29-1 and J usage is TRBJ1-1; possibly TRBD1 for D (5 bases). This CDR3 comprises 14 residues. With 7 bases removed from V and 3 bases from J, the gap between germline ends came to 18 bases. From germline, CDR1 is SQVTM and CDR2 ANQGSEA. The CDR3: CSAGRGWSDTEAFF. CDR3 DNA sequence: TGCAGCGCGGGAAGGGGCTGGTCGGACACTGAAGCTTTCTTT.

The chain joins TRBV7-2 to TRBJ1-5; 8 nucleotides agree with TRBD1. The CDR3 extends over 11 amino acids. Unmatched junction bases numbered 3, after V lost 5 bases and J lost 12 bases. In germline, CDR1 is SGHTA, CDR2 FQGNSA. The CDR3 DNA follows: TGTGCCAGCAGCGCTGACAGGGGCCAGCATTTT. Encoded protein: CASSADRGQHF.

This chain connects TRBV29-1 to TRBJ1-2; 8 positions agree with TRBD1. This CDR3 spans 14 amino acids. Germline V gives CDR1 SQVTM, CDR2 ANQGSEA. The V gene end was trimmed by 7 bases and the J gene end by 2 bases; junction bases not matched to a gene: 9. In DNA form, the CDR3 reads TGCAGCGGTGTCCTCAGGGGGCAGAACTATGGCTACACCTTC. This encodes CSGVLRGQNYGYTF. Full variable domain (outside the CDR3, taken from reference TRBV29-1 and TRBJ1-2): SAVISQKPSRDICQRGTSLTIQCQVDSQVTMMFWYRQQPGQSLTLIATANQGSEATYESGFVIDKFPISRPNLTFSTLTVSNMSPEDSSIYLCSGVLRGQNYGYTFGSGTRLTVV.

The chain carries TRBV9 and TRBJ1-2; D remains ambiguous. Germline V gene sequence: CDR1 SGDLS, CDR2 YYNGEE. CDR3 length equals 13 residues. V dropped 4 bases and J dropped 8 bases, with 15 bases sitting between them. CDR3 loop: CASSPDGVTGYTF. The CDR3 DNA sequence: TGTGCCAGCAGCCCAGACGGGGTAACGGGCTACACCTTC.

The chain carries TRBV18 and TRBJ1-4; unclear D gene. Trimming took 3 bases from V and 7 from J, leaving 12 bases between them. This CDR3 contains 14 residues. Germline CDR1 is KGHSH and CDR2 is LQKENI. In nucleotides, the CDR3 is TGTGCCAGCTCACCCGGGGTCCCGGTTGAAAAACTGTTTTTT. This codes for CASSPGVPVEKLFF.

This clone has just a few counts. The V call is TRBV5-1, the J call TRBJ1-5, with a weak D call TRBD1 (5 bases). Per germline, CDR1 SGHRS and CDR2 YFSETQ. V was cut by 0 bases and J by 5 bases, with 15 bases left in between. This CDR3 is built from 16 residues. The CDR3 here is CASSLGPGRVDQPQHF. For the CDR3, the DNA is TGCGCCAGCAGCTTGGGTCCGGGCAGGGTTGATCAGCCCCAGCATTTT.

This clone has a handful of counts. The genes are TRBV6-5 and TRBJ1-5; 8 positions agree with TRBD1. The CDR3 is made up of 15 amino acids. Looked up from germline, CDR1 is MNHEY and CDR2 is SVGAGI. J was trimmed by 5 bases and V by 6 bases; bases with no gene match: 9. The CDR3 nucleotides are TGTGCCAGCAGCTCTGTCGACAGGGGCTATCAGCCCCAGCATTTT. Amino acid sequence: CASSSVDRGYQPQHF.

The chain joins TRBV6-5 to TRBJ1-2; 12 nucleotides line up with TRBD1. This CDR3 comprises 15 residues. Germline lookup yields CDR1 MNHEY and CDR2 SVGAGI. The V segment lost 2 bases and the J segment 2 bases; nucleotides outside the gene matches: 0. CDR3 nucleotides: TGTGCCAGCAGTTACGGGACAGGGGGCAACTATGGCTACACCTTC. This sequence encodes CASSYGTGGNYGYTF.